The T cell receptor (beta chain) under discussion was sequenced for a study of blood T cell repertoires in COVID-19. Study-wide background: The samples span acute and convalescent COVID-19 from the United States, Italy and Spain. In each case, the material was cDNA or gDNA derived from T cells, B-cell-depleted T cells, or PBMCs.

Trimming removed 2 bases at V and 2 bases at J, with 12 bases between. CDR1 is SGHNT and CDR2 is YYREEE in the germline V gene (reference sequence). This CDR3 spans 15 amino acids. The authors' processing: Reference gene primer amplification in the assay estimated nucleated cell counts. Some clones are missing from TCRdb's copy, which holds only in-frame ones; the method was immunoSEQ multiplex PCR. The V and J calls and clone size come from that table; D and trimming were worked out from the DNA. This repertoire shows 50,000 or so clones, 79% found once; its top ten account for 25%. The source material was peripheral blood. The TCR sequence derives from a man aged 65 to 79 with acute or convalescent COVID-19. This chain connects TRBV5-4 to TRBJ2-3; tentative D call: TRBD2 (6 bases). The CDR3 reads CASSLTSSSTDTQYF. In nucleotides, the CDR3 is TGTGCCAGCAGCTTAACTAGCTCCTCCACAGATACGCAGTATTTT.